The clone carrying this T cell receptor beta chain was counted ten times or more. This sample was taken from a study of type 1 regulatory T cells. Overall study context: An in vitro protocol generated T-allo10, a Tr1-enriched, alloantigen-specific CD4 T cell product.

A single record per CDR3 protein comes from TCRdb applying MiXCR to the reads. The repertoire holds 15,000 to 20,000 distinct CDR3 sequences, with 10% as singletons. Germline V CDR1 and CDR2: GTSNPN, SVGIG (reference sequence). With 5 bases removed from V and 5 bases from J, the gap between germline ends came to 18 bases. The CDR3 covers 15 residues. The sequence was collected from a human donor in good health. J is TRBJ2-2 and V is TRBV30; D possibly corresponds to TRBD2 (7 bases). The sample was CD4+ T cells, either the whole sample or a sorted fraction (not recorded which). In DNA, the CDR3 is TGTGCCTGGTCAGGGGCTAGCGGCCTTACCGGGGAGCTGTTTTTT. This sequence encodes CAWSGASGLTGELFF.